This T cell receptor (beta chain) was recovered during a study of blood T cell repertoires in COVID-19. Background on the study: Samples came from the United States, Italy and Spain, spanning acute and convalescent COVID-19. Sources were T cells, B-cell-depleted T cells, or PBMCs; the material itself was cDNA or gDNA.

Trimming removed 3 bases at V and 5 bases at J, with 7 bases between. The CDR3 contains 13 residues. Per the germline V gene, CDR1 is SGHTA and CDR2 is FQGTGA. TCRdb's copy holds only in-frame clones and misses some; the assay was immunoSEQ multiplex PCR. The table lists roughly 90,000 clones, roughly 78% of them singletons. The origin of this receptor is a woman aged 70 to 79 with acute or convalescent COVID-19. Sample: peripheral blood. The chain employs TRBV7-3 and TRBJ2-2, with D uncertain. The CDR3 DNA is TGTGCCAGCAGCTTGTACATGACCGGGGAGCTGTTTTTT. Its translation: CASSLYMTGELFF.